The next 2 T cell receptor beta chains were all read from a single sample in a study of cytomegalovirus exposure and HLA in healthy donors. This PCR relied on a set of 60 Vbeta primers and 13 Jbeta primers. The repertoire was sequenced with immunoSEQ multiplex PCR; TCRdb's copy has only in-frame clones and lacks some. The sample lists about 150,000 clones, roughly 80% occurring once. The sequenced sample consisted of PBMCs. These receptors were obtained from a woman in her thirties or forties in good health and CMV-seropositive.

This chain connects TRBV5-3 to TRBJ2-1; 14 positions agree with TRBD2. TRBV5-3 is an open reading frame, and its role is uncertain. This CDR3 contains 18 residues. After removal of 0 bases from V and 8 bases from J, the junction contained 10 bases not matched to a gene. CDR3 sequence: CARSLANPGLAGVDEQFF. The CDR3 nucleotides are TGTGCCAGAAGCTTGGCCAACCCGGGACTAGCGGGAGTCGATGAGCAGTTCTTC.

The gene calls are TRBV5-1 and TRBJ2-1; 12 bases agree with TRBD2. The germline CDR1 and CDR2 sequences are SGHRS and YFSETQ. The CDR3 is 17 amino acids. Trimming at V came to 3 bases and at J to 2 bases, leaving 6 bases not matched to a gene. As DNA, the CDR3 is TGCGCCAGCAGCTGGCTAGCGGGGGGGCCCCCCTACAATGAGCAGTTCTTC. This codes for CASSWLAGGPPYNEQFF.